These 14 T cell receptor beta chains came from one sample sequenced in a study of T cells in Graves' hyperthyroidism and ophthalmopathy (dated by TCRdb to the late 2010s). The library was built by means of multiplex PCR. This sample was sequenced with an Illumina HiSeq 2000. The TCR beta CDR3 regions were amplified from the RNA transcripts. A first-round RT-PCR of the TCR CDR3 used the HTBI primer set with the Qiagen OneStep RT-PCR kit. TCRdb itself trimmed the public reads at Q25 with fastp, ran MiXCR and retained productive beta chains. Under each unique CDR3 protein, matching rows form one entry showing the most common genes and DNA. Present in this sample are some 300,000 distinct CDR3 sequences, roughly 19% of which were seen just once. Approximately 35% of the sample is in the top ten clones. Sequencing input: blood. Receptor source: a man in his fifties with Graves' ophthalmopathy.

The chain couples TRBV3-1 to TRBJ2-7; no clear D. This CDR3 is 13 amino acids long. Trimming left V 2 bases short and J 5 bases short, with 10 bases between. Germline V lookup: CDR1 LGHDT, CDR2 YNNKEL (reference sequence). The CDR3 DNA follows: TGTGCCAGCAGCCAAAAAGGATTTGACGAGCAGTACTTC. Protein product: CASSQKGFDEQYF.

With respect to this clonotype: Sequence at one end of the junction differs from germline and may be a read error. The chain uses TRBV28 and TRBJ1-5, with TRBD1 as a possible D gene (5 bases). CDR1 is MDHEN and CDR2 is SYDVKM in the germline V gene. This CDR3 spans 12 amino acids. CDR3 DNA sequence: TGTGCCAGCAGTAATTGGGGCCAGCCCCAGCAATTT. Translation: CASSNWGQPQQF.

This chain links TRBV9 with TRBJ2-7; tentative D call: TRBD1 (5 bases). Germline-derived CDR1 and CDR2 are SGDLS and YYNGEE. CDR3 size: 14 residues. V lost 0 bases and J lost 3, with 10 bases in between. CDR3 residues: CASSVADTLYEQYF. The DNA of the CDR3 is TGTGCCAGCAGCGTAGCGGACACCCTCTACGAGCAGTACTTC.

This clonotype showed up many times. The V and J genes are TRBV12-3 or TRBV12-4 and TRBJ2-1, with 8 nucleotides matching TRBD2. The V gene end was trimmed by 5 bases and the J gene end by 6 bases; junction bases not matched to a gene: 9. This CDR3 comprises 15 residues. The CDR3 nucleotides read TGTGCCAGCAGTCGGGGGGGGGGACTGAGCAATGAGCAGTTCTTC. Its translation is CASSRGGGLSNEQFF.

The sample holds many counts of this clonotype. The J gene is TRBJ2-1, the V gene TRBV6-6, with TRBD1 matching 9 bases. The CDR3 sequence is 17 residues long. After removal of 0 bases from V and 4 bases from J, the junction contained 7 bases not matched to a gene. The germline V gene has CDR1 MNHNY and CDR2 SVGAGI (reference sequence). For the CDR3, the DNA is TGTGCCAGCAGTTACTCACAGGGGGCGATGGCTTACAATGAGCAGTTCTTC. Protein sequence: CASSYSQGAMAYNEQFF.

There are many counts of this clonotype. The chain has TRBV20-1 and TRBJ2-1; 7 bases are a match to TRBD2. Germline V gene sequence: CDR1 DFQATT, CDR2 SNEGSKA (reference sequence). The CDR3 totals 14 residues. V lost 6 bases to trimming and J lost 3 bases; unmatched junction nucleotides: 8. The CDR3 protein is CSAPREGVYNEQFF. CDR3 nucleotide sequence: TGCAGTGCCCCAAGGGAGGGAGTCTACAATGAGCAGTTCTTC.

In this sample, this clonotype turned up many times. This chain connects TRBV6-5 to TRBJ2-3; either TRBD1 or TRBD2 may fit D (5 bases each). The germline V gene has CDR1 MNHEY and CDR2 SVGAGI. The V and J ends lost 2 bases and 2 bases respectively, with 14 bases between them. This CDR3 region has 16 residues. The CDR3 is CASSYGGRRVTDTQYF. Written as DNA, the CDR3 is TGTGCCAGCAGTTACGGGGGACGCCGTGTCACAGATACGCAGTATTTT.

In the case of this clonotype: Being one base from a much bigger clone, this may be a read error. The chain employs TRBV12-3 or TRBV12-4 and TRBJ2-1; D might be TRBD2 (6 bases). CDR3 length equals 14 residues. CDR3 coding DNA: TGTGCCAGCAGCCTGGGTCGGGGGTACAATGAGCAGTCCTTC. Amino acid sequence: CASSLGRGYNEQSF.

The rearrangement joins TRBV5-1 to TRBJ2-1, with TRBD1 matching 7 bases. The length of the CDR3 is 14 residues. From germline, CDR1 is SGHRS and CDR2 YFSETQ. V gave up 0 bases and J gave up 7 bases; unmatched junction bases: 4. DNA of the CDR3: TGCGCCAGCAGCTTGGACAGGGGTAAAAATGAGCAGTTCTTC. Translated: CASSLDRGKNEQFF.

This clonotype was counted ten times or more. CDR3 nucleotide sequence: TGTGCCAGCAGCCCCAACCCCTCCTACGAGCAGTACTTC. Its protein is CASSPNPSYEQYF. The rearrangement uses TRBV5-4 and TRBJ2-7; D gene ambiguous. The CDR3 runs to 13 residues. Per the germline V gene, CDR1 is SGHNT and CDR2 is YYREEE (reference sequence). Deletions cut 4 bases from V and 0 bases from J, with 8 bases between.

Here the CDR3 DNA reads TGCGCCAGCAGCCAAGTGGGGAGACAGTTCACCGGGGAGCTGTTTTTT. This translates into CASSQVGRQFTGELFF. The chain couples TRBV4-1 to TRBJ2-2; D assignment may be TRBD1 or TRBD2 (5 bases each). Trimming took off 1 base at V and 4 bases at J, with 13 bases between the two ends. This CDR3 is built from 16 residues. Germline CDR1 reads MGHRA; CDR2 reads YSYEKL.

This clonotype was observed a handful of times. The rearrangement uses TRBV5-1 and TRBJ2-2, with no clear D. CDR1 and CDR2 from the germline V gene are SGHRS and YFSETQ. This CDR3 spans 17 amino acids. The ends were cut back, 4 bases at V and 0 bases at J, with 16 bases in the middle. The CDR3 nucleotides are TGCGCCAGCAGCCGGCCGGGCGGAAAGTCGAACACCGGGGAGCTGTTTTTT. Amino acids: CASSRPGGKSNTGELFF.

The V call is TRBV6-1, the J call TRBJ2-1; 9 bases match TRBD2. The CDR3 has 15 residues. Trimming took 6 bases from V and 3 from J; bases not matched to a gene: 6. Per the germline V gene, CDR1 is MNHNS and CDR2 is SASEGT. CDR3 nucleotides: TGTGCCAGCAGCCCAAGCGGGAGGTTCTACAATGAGCAGTTCTTC. The encoded protein is CASSPSGRFYNEQFF.

The chain combines TRBV9 with TRBJ2-1; the match to TRBD2 covers 15 bases. From germline, CDR1 is SGDLS and CDR2 YYNGEE. The V and J ends lost 3 bases and 1 base, in that order; junction bases with no gene match: 14. The CDR3 extends over 21 amino acids. The chain's CDR3 is CASSARTSGRADTASYNEQFF. In DNA form, the CDR3 reads TGTGCCAGCAGCGCCAGGACTAGCGGGAGGGCCGATACAGCGTCCTACAATGAGCAGTTCTTC.